These T cell receptor beta chains were read from a single sample in a study of blood T cell repertoires in COVID-19. The protocol was immunoSEQ multiplex PCR, while the TCRdb copy is restricted to in-frame clones and leaves out a portion. The table records about 170,000 clones, approximately 82% of them present only once. Sequenced sample: peripheral blood. Receptors originate from a woman aged 40-49 years with COVID-19, enrolled during active disease. Both conserved end residues are part of each CDR3. Fields, in order: J gene, V gene, clone size, D gene, CDR3 protein. The D gene is left open where the match is weak. Only part of the rows carry a size: once, few, many, or a class if the clone is expanded.

J gene: TRBJ2-7
V gene: TRBV18
clone size: -
D gene: -
CDR3 protein: CASSEGQPGVHEQYF

J gene: TRBJ1-4
V gene: TRBV28
clone size: -
D gene: -
CDR3 protein: CASSSPGGTNEKLFF

J gene: TRBJ2-2
V gene: TRBV3-1/TRBV3-2
clone size: -
D gene: -
CDR3 protein: CASSRVSGWGAGELFF

J gene: TRBJ2-5
V gene: TRBV11-3
clone size: -
D gene: -
CDR3 protein: CASSSGDSQETQYF

J gene: TRBJ1-2
V gene: TRBV25-1
clone size: -
D gene: -
CDR3 protein: CASSEFLGSMVGYTF

J gene: TRBJ1-2
V gene: TRBV12-5
clone size: -
D gene: -
CDR3 protein: CASGQPGLLDLDGYTF

J gene: TRBJ2-1
V gene: TRBV3-1/TRBV3-2
clone size: -
D gene: TRBD2
CDR3 protein: CASSKWTSGSSHNEQFF

J gene: TRBJ2-2
V gene: TRBV28
clone size: many
D gene: -
CDR3 protein: CASSSLPGFSGGELFF

J gene: TRBJ1-3
V gene: TRBV3-1/TRBV3-2
clone size: -
D gene: -
CDR3 protein: CASSQVRGVGGNTIYF

J gene: TRBJ1-5
V gene: TRBV19
clone size: few
D gene: TRBD1
CDR3 protein: CASSGTDASNQPQHF

J gene: TRBJ1-3
V gene: TRBV12-5
clone size: -
D gene: -
CDR3 protein: CASGSGNGNTIYF

J gene: TRBJ2-1
V gene: TRBV19
clone size: -
D gene: TRBD2
CDR3 protein: CASSIGLAGVDEQFF

J gene: TRBJ2-5
V gene: TRBV27
clone size: -
D gene: TRBD1
CDR3 protein: CASSLFKGQQETQYF

J gene: TRBJ2-1
V gene: TRBV18
clone size: -
D gene: TRBD2
CDR3 protein: CASSPRTSGSSMSYNEQFF

J gene: TRBJ1-1
V gene: TRBV27
clone size: -
D gene: TRBD1
CDR3 protein: CASSNTRQGEAFF

J gene: TRBJ2-1
V gene: TRBV19
clone size: -
D gene: -
CDR3 protein: CASSRRGEQFF

J gene: TRBJ1-6
V gene: TRBV28
clone size: -
D gene: -
CDR3 protein: CASTPRALNSPLHF

J gene: TRBJ1-4
V gene: TRBV5-1
clone size: -
D gene: -
CDR3 protein: CASSSGLTNEKLFF

J gene: TRBJ1-3
V gene: TRBV10-2
clone size: -
D gene: -
CDR3 protein: CASKTAGGSGNTIYF

J gene: TRBJ1-5
V gene: TRBV7-2
clone size: -
D gene: -
CDR3 protein: CASSSDRSNQPQHF

J gene: TRBJ2-7
V gene: TRBV30
clone size: few
D gene: TRBD2
CDR3 protein: CAWSGSPGGYEQYF

J gene: TRBJ2-1
V gene: TRBV19
clone size: once
D gene: TRBD2
CDR3 protein: CASSITSAYNEQFF

J gene: TRBJ2-7
V gene: TRBV10-2
clone size: -
D gene: TRBD1
CDR3 protein: CASRSGGLSYEQYF

J gene: TRBJ2-2
V gene: TRBV7-2
clone size: -
D gene: TRBD2
CDR3 protein: CASSFGAGVGTGELFF

J gene: TRBJ1-1
V gene: TRBV6-5
clone size: -
D gene: TRBD1
CDR3 protein: CASHTPGQGGTEAFF

J gene: TRBJ1-2
V gene: TRBV19
clone size: -
D gene: -
CDR3 protein: CASRTQPPGYGYTF

J gene: TRBJ1-4
V gene: TRBV5-1
clone size: -
D gene: -
CDR3 protein: CASSLTGRTNEKLFF

J gene: TRBJ1-4
V gene: TRBV30
clone size: -
D gene: -
CDR3 protein: CAWTPGVTNEKLFF

J gene: TRBJ1-5
V gene: TRBV5-4
clone size: -
D gene: -
CDR3 protein: CASSFAGDPNQPQHF

J gene: TRBJ2-1
V gene: TRBV6-1
clone size: -
D gene: -
CDR3 protein: CASSEGSGGVDEQFF

J gene: TRBJ1-2
V gene: TRBV4-1
clone size: -
D gene: -
CDR3 protein: CASSPKDPTIGYTF

J gene: TRBJ2-3
V gene: TRBV2
clone size: once
D gene: TRBD2
CDR3 protein: CAVKREGVTDTQYF

J gene: TRBJ1-6
V gene: TRBV3-1/TRBV3-2
clone size: once
D gene: -
CDR3 protein: CASSQEADSLFPLHF

J gene: TRBJ1-1
V gene: TRBV10-2
clone size: once
D gene: -
CDR3 protein: CASSEDGGSTEAFF

J gene: TRBJ1-6
V gene: TRBV7-9
clone size: -
D gene: TRBD1
CDR3 protein: CASSSKDRVSPLHF

J gene: TRBJ2-2
V gene: TRBV13
clone size: few
D gene: TRBD2
CDR3 protein: CASSLRVAGDSGELFF

J gene: TRBJ2-7
V gene: TRBV7-7
clone size: -
D gene: TRBD2
CDR3 protein: CASSGLAGVRSPWGEQYF

J gene: TRBJ1-2
V gene: TRBV7-9
clone size: -
D gene: TRBD1
CDR3 protein: CASSPRQGAVGGYTF

J gene: TRBJ2-2
V gene: TRBV5-1
clone size: -
D gene: -
CDR3 protein: CASSLGGMNTGELFF

J gene: TRBJ2-5
V gene: TRBV7-9
clone size: -
D gene: TRBD2
CDR3 protein: CASSKQGTSGIETQYF

J gene: TRBJ2-5
V gene: TRBV3-1/TRBV3-2
clone size: few
D gene: TRBD1
CDR3 protein: CASSSRQTGIGETQYF

J gene: TRBJ2-5
V gene: TRBV24-1
clone size: -
D gene: TRBD2
CDR3 protein: CATSELDPGGQETQYF